This TCR beta chain comes out of a study of blood T cell repertoires in COVID-19. Method: immunoSEQ multiplex PCR; TCRdb's copy keeps in-frame clones and lacks some. The sample holds more than 75,000 clones, 89% seen once. Germline V CDR1 and CDR2: LGHNA, YNFKEQ. This CDR3 is built from 17 residues. The V gene lost 0 bases and the J gene lost 2 bases, with 13 bases spanning the gap. The sequence derives from a middle-aged man with COVID-19, enrolled during active disease. Sequencing used peripheral blood. The chain employs TRBV4-2 and TRBJ2-2; TRBD2 might be the D (5 bases). CDR3 bases: TGTGCCAGCAGCCAAGATTTTCGCGGGCGAAACACCGGGGAGCTGTTTTTT. This encodes CASSQDFRGRNTGELFF.